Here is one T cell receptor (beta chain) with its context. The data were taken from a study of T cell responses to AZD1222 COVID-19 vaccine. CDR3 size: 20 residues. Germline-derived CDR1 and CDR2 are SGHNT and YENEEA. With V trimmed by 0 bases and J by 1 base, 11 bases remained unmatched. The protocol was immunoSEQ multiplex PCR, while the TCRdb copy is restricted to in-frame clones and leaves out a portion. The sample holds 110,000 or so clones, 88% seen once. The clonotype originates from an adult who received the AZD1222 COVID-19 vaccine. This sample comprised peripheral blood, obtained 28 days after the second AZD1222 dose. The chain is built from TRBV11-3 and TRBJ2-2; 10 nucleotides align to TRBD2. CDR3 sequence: CASSLELAGFMGRNTGELFF. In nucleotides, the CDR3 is TGTGCCAGCAGCTTAGAACTAGCGGGATTCATGGGTAGGAACACCGGGGAGCTGTTTTTT.